The T cell receptor (beta chain) described here comes from a study of cytomegalovirus exposure and HLA in healthy donors (dated by TCRdb to the late 2010s). About the investigation overall: According to an earlier analysis of 587 of the donors, roughly 180 million T cells yielded 95 million to 140 million unique TCR beta sequences and about 300 Gb of sequence data. Roughly 310 gigabases of sequencing data and 78 million or so unique TCR sequences were included in an early release covering about 600 HLA-typed donors. Of the roughly 400 genotyped donors, approximately 82% fell in the genetic ancestry cluster associated with self-reported Caucasian donors. The study aimed to test whether cataloging public T cell receptors could reveal signatures of past pathogen exposure. The T cell repertoires of roughly 660 subjects were profiled by immunosequencing and related to cytomegalovirus serostatus. In addition to the first cohort of approximately 650 subjects, a separate validation cohort of 120 different subjects was used. The study combined high-throughput TCR immunosequencing, statistical association of individual TCRs with disease status, and machine learning to predict cytomegalovirus infection status. A later analysis re-examined previously published TCR beta repertoires from 500 to 700 donors and added high-resolution HLA genotyping to investigate patterns of TCR occurrence. Rather than using new phenotypic data, the later analysis identified candidate immune exposures from TCR beta sequences and from how often those sequences occurred across donors. An earlier analysis of around 580 of the donors used high-throughput TCR beta sequencing to judge whether each TCR beta V gene segment behaved as functional or pseudogenic. Donor age, sex, ethnicity and CMV serostatus were compiled together with the repertoire data. A later genetic analysis took genome-wide SNP genotypes for about 55% of the 666 donors and used that subset as a discovery cohort. Every discovery cohort repertoire had been produced on one sequencing platform. Class I and class II HLA loci were covered by the typing at four-digit resolution. The number of typed donors differed by locus: about 620-640 for A, B, C, DRB1 and DQB1; 522 for DQA1; about 600 for DPA1; and around 470 for DPB1. A handful of DR-DQ haplotypes were handled as single units for association and clustering because linkage in the cohort was strong. Across some 400 genotyped donors of the cohort, an average of about 240,000 unique TCR beta nucleotide sequences per donor were sequenced, and 15% to 20% of those sequences were non-productive.

The cohort consisted of some 730 healthy bone marrow donors. At the time of sampling, all cohort members were nominally healthy, though unrecorded immune exposures were likely present. The donor tested CMV seropositive, placing the donor among the roughly 270 seropositive members of the cohort. Every donor gave a peripheral blood sample, and the peripheral blood mononuclear cells from that sample were used for TCR beta sequencing. The Qiagen DNeasy Blood Extraction Kit was used to extract genomic DNA from the blood cell samples. To prepare the library, the immunoSEQ multiplex PCR assay was applied. For the multiplex PCR, a mixture combining 60 forward primers for TCR Vbeta segments and 13 reverse primers for TCR Jbeta segments was used. The CDR3 region of rearranged TCR beta genes was amplified from genomic DNA with a multiplex PCR assay. The Illumina HiSeq System was used to sequence the amplified TCR beta libraries as 87-base-pair reads. As for the original processing: A later analysis tallied tens of millions of unique TCR beta chains across the approximately 670 repertoires, and about 10 million of those chains were shared by two or more donors. Raw reads were error-corrected and collapsed into unique sequences with a nearest-neighbor algorithm that merged closely related sequences to remove PCR and sequencing errors. CDR3 sequences were aligned to IMGT reference sequences to assign V, D and J gene segments. For a sequence to be retained, a match of at least six nucleotides to both a V gene segment and a J gene segment was required. Rearrangements were classified as productive when the CDR3 lacked stop codons and remained in frame with V and J, and all other rearrangements were classified as non-productive. Following IMGT convention, CDR3 was defined as the stretch from the second conserved V-encoded cysteine up to the conserved J-encoded phenylalanine. In an earlier analysis of around 540 of the donors, sequences lacking an unambiguous match to a single V gene segment were excluded. An earlier analysis of just under 600 of the donors called V segments functional above 56.7% productive rearrangements and segregating when the between-donor standard deviation exceeded 5%. A statistical classification framework was built to diagnose cytomegalovirus status from the catalog of TCR beta chain sequences. V and J gene assignment, in a later analysis, came from comparing TCR nucleotide sequences with IMGT/GENE-DB human TR gene sequences. The TCRdist pipeline was used in a later analysis to assign CDR3 sequences and most-parsimonious VDJ recombination scenarios. In a later analysis, each TCR beta chain was defined by its CDR3 amino acid sequence together with its V-gene family, and reads without a unique V-gene family were excluded. A later analysis removed 550 to 650 highly shared, low-generation-probability nucleotide sequences to deal with suspected cross-contamination and a sequencing artifact. In a later analysis, a clonal expansion index for each public chain was calculated from normalized within-repertoire ranks of inferred template counts. In a later analysis, generation probabilities were computed using a VDJ recombination model fitted to out-of-frame rearrangements, and the results were checked against IGoR. In a later analysis, hypergeometric tests were used to score TCR-TCR, TCR-HLA and TCR-CMV co-occurrence, with a repertoire-size bias correction applied to TCR pairs. A later analysis estimated false discovery rates by permuting HLA or CMV assignments 20 times. In a later analysis, co-occurring TCRs were grouped with DBSCAN, and TCRdist sequence similarity was added when clustering was performed within HLA-allele-positive subsets. For co-occurrence clustering, repertoires with fewer than 30,000 or more than 120,000 public chains were excluded, along with roughly five repertoires with anomalous nucleotide sharing. TCRdb's version of the immuneACCESS table is confined to in-frame rearrangements and falls short of the full clone set. An unresolved V gene accounts for under half of the shortfall where checked; the remainder is of unknown origin. V and J calls and clone size are those listed in that table; D and trimming were worked out from the DNA. In all, the sample holds some 100,000 clones, and 75% of those were seen once. In total, the top ten clones hold 13% to 15% of the sample.

V and J lose 4 bases and 0 bases, and a span of 10 bases separates them. Based on the germline V gene, the CDR1 and CDR2 sequences are MNHNS and SASEGT. The CDR3 measures 14 amino acids from cysteine to phenylalanine. Of the read, only the CDR3 DNA is kept; its 42 bases are in frame from base 1. Paper-wide results and their limitations: According to the authors, the approach could potentially be generalized to other disease states and immunological phenotypes. HLA typing was unavailable for some donors at each locus, so association tests used only the typed subset. Because counts were too low, roughly 16 rarely observed V segments, including chromosome 9 orphons, were left out of the earlier analysis of 587 of the donors. Specific HLA alleles were associated with over 15,000 TCR beta sequences at a false discovery rate of 0.05 in a later analysis. Correlated functional status among segregating V segments might be attributable to linkage disequilibrium, but an unknown experimental factor could not be ruled out. An earlier analysis of 587 of the donors showed that most TCR beta V segments appeared in productive rearrangements either about 87% or about 30% of the time, which broadly matched IMGT annotations. Most CMV-associated TCR beta chains appeared to be HLA-restricted in a later analysis, and the HLA associations seemed to be driven largely by CMV exposure. The study gave a list of about 170 TCR beta chains associated with cytomegalovirus. Only TCR beta chains were sequenced in this cohort, and the absence of alpha or paired-chain data limited detectable features. A group of highly shared sequence variants was considered likely to be a technical artifact of the sequencing pipeline. In a later analysis, TCR association rates were found to vary across HLA loci, with the most associated TCRs seen for DRB1 alleles and the fewest for HLA-C alleles. V-gene and J-gene trimming of TCR beta chains was associated with a missense DCLRE1C variant in a later genetic analysis, and the association was replicated in an independent cohort. The presence/absence analyses assumed that sequencing depth was roughly uniform across donors, and that assumption may not be true. Most TCR sequences were observed very rarely across donors, whereas some public TCRs were present in many individuals. In vitro tests confirmed that a few of the cytomegalovirus-associated TCR beta chains recognize cytomegalovirus antigens. Compared with the approximately 670-donor mean, donors in an Asian-associated ancestry cluster had fewer N-insertions in productive TCRs, according to a later genetic analysis. Compared with equally common non-associated chains, HLA-associated TCR beta chains in a later analysis were more clonally expanded and had lower generation probabilities. According to a later analysis, parvovirus B19, influenza, CMV and Epstein-Barr virus appeared linked to several top co-occurrence clusters. Assigning TCR associations to individual alleles was difficult when HLA alleles, especially DR and DQ, strongly co-occurred. A further reported finding was that TCR beta sequences accurately predicted the HLA-A and HLA-B alleles for most subjects in the first cohort. In both the original and validation cohorts, the classifier was reported to diagnose cytomegalovirus status with high specificity and sensitivity. Because the 87-base-pair reads could not distinguish some IMGT-functional V segments, including TRBV6-2 and TRBV6-3, those segments were excluded. CMV serostatus was the only immune exposure information available for the cohort.

As to this clone: No cognate antigen has been identified for it. Per-base qualities were not stored, and no clone one base away is much larger.

Specimen: PBMCs. This chain is built from TRBV6-1 and TRBJ2-7; TRBD1 is a possible D gene, resting on 7 matching bases. This receptor was taken from a male donor in good health and CMV-seropositive. For the CDR3, the sequence is CASSAGDSSYEQYF. The base sequence is TGTGCCAGCAGTGCGGGGGACAGCTCCTACGAGCAGTACTTC.